The sequence of this T cell receptor (beta chain) was determined in a study of blood T cell repertoires in COVID-19. In the study overall: Samples came from the United States, Italy and Spain, spanning acute and convalescent COVID-19. The analysed material was cDNA or gDNA that came from T cells, B-cell-depleted T cells, or PBMCs.

In the study's own analysis: Amplifying reference gene primers gave estimates of nucleated cell counts. Some clones are missing from TCRdb's copy, which holds only in-frame ones; the method was immunoSEQ multiplex PCR. V and J calls plus clone size are reproduced from that table; the DNA served to infer D and trimming. Among approximately 180,000 clones listed, about 84% were seen once. The sequence came from a person aged 65-85 years with COVID-19, enrolled during active disease. The sequenced sample was peripheral blood.

In DNA form, the CDR3 reads TGCGCCAGCAGTGGCGAAAAGACCAAACAGACAGGCTTCTCTGGAAACACCATATATTTT. Its translation is CASSGEKTKQTGFSGNTIYF. V is TRBV10-1 and J is TRBJ1-3, with D maybe TRBD1 (6 bases). The CDR3 runs to 20 residues. Germline CDR1 WNHNN, CDR2 SYGVQD (reference sequence). V shed 4 bases and J shed 0 bases, with 25 bases lying between them.